These T cell receptor beta chains were read from a single sample in a study of T cells in Graves' hyperthyroidism and ophthalmopathy. A single record per CDR3 protein comes from TCRdb applying MiXCR to the multiplex PCR reads. The sample shows roughly 350,000 distinct CDR3 sequences, 14% of them seen only once. Sequenced input: blood. These receptor sequences come from a woman in her 30s with Graves' ophthalmopathy. The CDR3 runs from the conserved cysteine through the conserved F or W. A D gene is named only where the DNA matches it firmly. Size is omitted from some rows. Given values are once, few, many or a class for expanded clones.

clone_size: many; j_call: TRBJ2-1; v_call: TRBV20-1; d_call: TRBD2; cdr3_aa: CSARDPGLAGGRDEQFF; cdr3_nt: TGCAGTGCTAGAGATCCCGGACTAGCGGGGGGTCGGGATGAGCAGTTCTTC
clone_size: NA; j_call: TRBJ2-2; v_call: TRBV7-6; d_call: NA; cdr3_aa: CASSLGSDTGELFF; cdr3_nt: TGTGCCAGCAGCTTAGGTAGCGACACCGGGGAGCTGTTTTTT
clone_size: many; j_call: TRBJ2-2; v_call: TRBV30; d_call: NA; cdr3_aa: CAWTMDANTGELFF; cdr3_nt: TGTGCCTGGACTATGGACGCGAACACCGGGGAGCTGTTTTTT
clone_size: many; j_call: TRBJ2-7; v_call: TRBV7-8; d_call: TRBD2; cdr3_aa: CASSPTLTSGDDEQYF; cdr3_nt: TGTGCCAGCAGCCCAACCCTGACTAGCGGGGACGACGAGCAGTACTTC
clone_size: few; j_call: TRBJ2-2; v_call: TRBV11-2; d_call: NA; cdr3_aa: CASSLVVPGPGAGELFF; cdr3_nt: TGTGCCAGCAGCTTAGTGGTTCCAGGTCCAGGAGCCGGGGAGCTGTTTTTT
clone_size: many; j_call: TRBJ1-2; v_call: TRBV5-1; d_call: TRBD1; cdr3_aa: CASSLGDRVDYGYTF; cdr3_nt: TGCGCCAGCAGCTTGGGGGACAGGGTCGACTATGGCTACACCTTC
clone_size: many; j_call: TRBJ1-6; v_call: TRBV6-6; d_call: TRBD1; cdr3_aa: CASSYSMSWDRPRTPLHF; cdr3_nt: TGTGCCAGCAGTTACTCGATGTCCTGGGACAGGCCGCGGACACCCCTCCACTTT
clone_size: many; j_call: TRBJ2-5; v_call: TRBV3-1; d_call: NA; cdr3_aa: CASSHGTAQETQYF; cdr3_nt: TGTGCCAGCAGCCATGGCACAGCTCAAGAGACCCAGTACTTC
clone_size: many; j_call: TRBJ1-5; v_call: TRBV6-1; d_call: NA; cdr3_aa: CASSVAGTGNQPQHF; cdr3_nt: TGTGCCAGCAGTGTTGCCGGGACGGGCAATCAGCCCCAGCATTTT
clone_size: many; j_call: TRBJ1-6; v_call: TRBV6-1; d_call: NA; cdr3_aa: CASSEGPNAYNSPLHF; cdr3_nt: TGTGCCAGCAGTGAAGGGCCTAACGCCTATAATTCACCCCTCCACTTT
clone_size: many; j_call: TRBJ2-7; v_call: TRBV20-1; d_call: TRBD1; cdr3_aa: CSATRTGQGYEQYF; cdr3_nt: TGCAGTGCTACCCGGACAGGGCAGGGCTACGAGCAGTACTTC
clone_size: many; j_call: TRBJ1-5; v_call: TRBV5-5; d_call: NA; cdr3_aa: CASSFGQNNQPQHF; cdr3_nt: TGTGCCAGCAGCTTCGGACAGAACAATCAGCCCCAGCATTTT
clone_size: many; j_call: TRBJ2-5; v_call: TRBV6-6; d_call: TRBD1; cdr3_aa: CASSYGQGIQETQYF; cdr3_nt: TGTGCCAGCAGTTACGGACAGGGGATCCAGGAGACCCAGTACTTC
clone_size: NA; j_call: TRBJ1-5; v_call: TRBV15; d_call: TRBD1; cdr3_aa: CATERGTGRVGVQPQHF; cdr3_nt: TGTGCCACCGAACGAGGGACAGGTCGGGTGGGCGTTCAGCCCCAGCATTTT
clone_size: NA; j_call: TRBJ2-3; v_call: TRBV5-4; d_call: TRBD1; cdr3_aa: CASSLGPRGPDTQYF; cdr3_nt: TGTGCCAGCAGCTTGGGACCCAGGGGGCCAGATACGCAGTATTTT
clone_size: many; j_call: TRBJ2-5; v_call: TRBV20-1; d_call: NA; cdr3_aa: CSAAPTSLVATQYF; cdr3_nt: TGCAGTGCTGCACCGACCTCACTAGTAGCGACCCAGTACTTC
clone_size: many; j_call: TRBJ2-3; v_call: TRBV25-1; d_call: TRBD1; cdr3_aa: CASSELGQGRPSYTDTQYF; cdr3_nt: TGTGCCAGCAGTGAATTGGGACAGGGAAGGCCCTCGTACACAGATACGCAGTATTTT
clone_size: many; j_call: TRBJ1-2; v_call: TRBV20-1; d_call: TRBD1; cdr3_aa: CSARVTGGNGYTF; cdr3_nt: TGCAGTGCTAGAGTTACAGGGGGAAATGGCTACACCTTC
clone_size: NA; j_call: TRBJ1-3; v_call: TRBV20-1; d_call: TRBD1; cdr3_aa: CSARRQGGNTIYF; cdr3_nt: TGCAGTGCCCGTCGACAGGGCGGAAACACCATATATTTT
clone_size: many; j_call: TRBJ2-2; v_call: TRBV7-6; d_call: NA; cdr3_aa: CASSLAPGTDTGELFF; cdr3_nt: TGTGCCAGCAGCTTAGCGCCAGGGACGGACACCGGGGAGCTGTTTTTT
clone_size: many; j_call: TRBJ2-3; v_call: TRBV6-5; d_call: NA; cdr3_aa: CASSAPTEDTQYF; cdr3_nt: TGTGCCAGCAGCGCTCCGACAGAAGATACGCAGTATTTT
clone_size: NA; j_call: TRBJ2-1; v_call: TRBV7-2; d_call: TRBD2; cdr3_aa: CASSLVLASGDNEQFF; cdr3_nt: TGTGCCAGCAGCTTAGTGTTGGCTAGCGGAGACAATGAGCAGTTCTTC
clone_size: many; j_call: TRBJ2-3; v_call: TRBV12-3/TRBV12-4; d_call: NA; cdr3_aa: CASSWRQSTDTQYF; cdr3_nt: TGTGCCAGCAGTTGGAGACAGAGCACAGATACGCAGTATTTT
clone_size: NA; j_call: TRBJ2-5; v_call: TRBV12-3/TRBV12-4; d_call: NA; cdr3_aa: CASSYRRETQYF; cdr3_nt: TGTGCCAGCAGTTACAGGAGAGAGACCCAGTACTTC
clone_size: many; j_call: TRBJ2-5; v_call: TRBV7-8; d_call: TRBD2; cdr3_aa: CASSLGPGREETQYF; cdr3_nt: TGTGCCAGCAGCTTAGGGCCCGGGAGGGAAGAGACCCAGTACTTC
clone_size: many; j_call: TRBJ1-1; v_call: TRBV5-1; d_call: TRBD1; cdr3_aa: CASSWTGELDTEAFF; cdr3_nt: TGCGCCAGCAGCTGGACAGGGGAATTGGACACTGAAGCTTTCTTT
clone_size: many; j_call: TRBJ1-1; v_call: TRBV5-8; d_call: NA; cdr3_aa: CASSLAIRVNTEAFF; cdr3_nt: TGTGCCAGCAGCTTGGCCATAAGAGTGAACACTGAAGCTTTCTTT
clone_size: many; j_call: TRBJ2-3; v_call: TRBV5-1; d_call: TRBD2; cdr3_aa: CASSWGLAGSSTDTQYF; cdr3_nt: TGCGCCAGCAGCTGGGGACTAGCGGGATCTAGCACAGATACGCAGTATTTT
clone_size: many; j_call: TRBJ2-7; v_call: TRBV3-1; d_call: TRBD1; cdr3_aa: CASSLNRGVLSYEQYF; cdr3_nt: TGTGCCAGCAGCCTTAACAGGGGAGTTCTCTCCTACGAGCAGTACTTC
clone_size: NA; j_call: TRBJ2-5; v_call: TRBV24-1; d_call: TRBD1; cdr3_aa: CATSDNKGTGPGETQYF; cdr3_nt: TGTGCCACCAGTGACAACAAGGGGACAGGGCCGGGGGAGACCCAGTACTTC
clone_size: NA; j_call: TRBJ2-1; v_call: TRBV19; d_call: NA; cdr3_aa: CASSITSSPYNEQFF; cdr3_nt: TGTGCCAGTAGTATCACCTCCTCCCCATACAATGAGCAGTTCTTC
clone_size: NA; j_call: TRBJ2-1; v_call: TRBV12-3/TRBV12-4; d_call: NA; cdr3_aa: CASSLFSEQFF; cdr3_nt: TGTGCCAGCAGTTTATTTTCTGAGCAGTTCTTC
clone_size: many; j_call: TRBJ1-4; v_call: TRBV3-1; d_call: NA; cdr3_aa: CASSQKGPQREKLFF; cdr3_nt: TGTGCCAGCAGCCAAAAGGGACCGCAGCGTGAAAAACTGTTTTTT
clone_size: many; j_call: TRBJ2-1; v_call: TRBV5-1; d_call: NA; cdr3_aa: CASSLAATNYNEQFF; cdr3_nt: TGCGCCAGCAGCTTGGCAGCGACTAACTACAATGAGCAGTTCTTC
clone_size: many; j_call: TRBJ2-7; v_call: TRBV30; d_call: TRBD1; cdr3_aa: CAWKGTGVSGEQYF; cdr3_nt: TGTGCCTGGAAAGGGACAGGGGTTTCCGGCGAGCAGTACTTC
clone_size: many; j_call: TRBJ1-1; v_call: TRBV11-3; d_call: NA; cdr3_aa: CASSPKPGTEAFF; cdr3_nt: TGTGCCAGCAGCCCCAAGCCTGGGACTGAAGCTTTCTTT
clone_size: NA; j_call: TRBJ1-1; v_call: TRBV10-2; d_call: NA; cdr3_aa: CASPTGAEAFF; cdr3_nt: TGCGCCAGCCCGACAGGTGCCGAAGCTTTCTTT
clone_size: many; j_call: TRBJ1-1; v_call: TRBV9; d_call: NA; cdr3_aa: CASSVGSLGNTEAFF; cdr3_nt: TGTGCCAGCAGCGTAGGAAGTCTGGGGAACACTGAAGCTTTCTTT
clone_size: many; j_call: TRBJ1-1; v_call: TRBV20-1; d_call: NA; cdr3_aa: CSARQQGDTEAFF; cdr3_nt: TGCAGTGCTAGACAACAGGGTGACACTGAAGCTTTCTTT
clone_size: few; j_call: TRBJ1-5; v_call: TRBV6-1; d_call: NA; cdr3_aa: CASSPGAVYSNQPQHF; cdr3_nt: TGTGCCAGCAGCCCTGGGGCAGTATATAGCAATCAGCCCCAGCATTTT
clone_size: many; j_call: TRBJ2-1; v_call: TRBV13; d_call: NA; cdr3_aa: CASSLGRVEQFF; cdr3_nt: TGTGCCAGCAGCTTAGGTAGGGTGGAGCAGTTCTTC
clone_size: few; j_call: TRBJ1-3; v_call: TRBV5-1; d_call: NA; cdr3_aa: CASSLALSGNTIYF; cdr3_nt: TGCGCCAGCAGCTTGGCACTCTCTGGAAACACCATATATTTT
clone_size: NA; j_call: TRBJ2-1; v_call: TRBV29-1; d_call: NA; cdr3_aa: CSVVDAYEQFF; cdr3_nt: TGCAGCGTTGTGGACGCGTATGAGCAGTTCTTC
clone_size: many; j_call: TRBJ2-3; v_call: TRBV12-3/TRBV12-4; d_call: NA; cdr3_aa: CASSFLRGTDTQYF; cdr3_nt: TGTGCCAGCAGTTTTTTGAGAGGCACAGATACGCAGTATTTT
clone_size: NA; j_call: TRBJ1-2; v_call: TRBV6-2/TRBV6-3; d_call: NA; cdr3_aa: CASSYAGTYGYTF; cdr3_nt: TGTGCCAGCAGTTACGCAGGGACCTATGGCTACACCTTC
clone_size: NA; j_call: TRBJ1-5; v_call: TRBV6-1; d_call: NA; cdr3_aa: CASSARPVTNQPQHF; cdr3_nt: TGTGCCAGCAGTGCCCGACCCGTTACCAATCAGCCCCAGCATTTT
clone_size: NA; j_call: TRBJ2-3; v_call: TRBV7-3; d_call: NA; cdr3_aa: CASSLTKMDTQYF; cdr3_nt: TGTGCCAGCAGCCTGACCAAGATGGATACGCAGTATTTT
clone_size: many; j_call: TRBJ2-7; v_call: TRBV12-3/TRBV12-4; d_call: TRBD2; cdr3_aa: CASSPRTSGEQYF; cdr3_nt: TGTGCCAGCAGTCCCCGGACTAGTGGCGAGCAGTACTTC
clone_size: many; j_call: TRBJ2-3; v_call: TRBV7-3; d_call: NA; cdr3_aa: CASSSVRGSNTQYF; cdr3_nt: TGTGCCAGCAGCTCAGTACGGGGATCCAATACGCAGTATTTT
clone_size: NA; j_call: TRBJ1-5; v_call: TRBV12-5; d_call: TRBD1; cdr3_aa: CASGLAQGWDRASWWQPQHF; cdr3_nt: TGTGCTAGTGGTTTGGCCCAGGGTTGGGACAGGGCTTCATGGTGGCAGCCCCAGCATTTT
clone_size: NA; j_call: TRBJ1-3; v_call: TRBV10-3; d_call: TRBD1; cdr3_aa: CAIRTGLETGNTIYF; cdr3_nt: TGTGCCATCCGGACAGGGTTAGAGACTGGAAACACCATATATTTT
clone_size: many; j_call: TRBJ2-7; v_call: TRBV24-1; d_call: TRBD1; cdr3_aa: CATSGEGQGMDEQYF; cdr3_nt: TGTGCCACCAGTGGGGAGGGACAGGGAATGGACGAGCAGTACTTC
clone_size: many; j_call: TRBJ1-2; v_call: TRBV20-1; d_call: TRBD1; cdr3_aa: CSAHDRVDYGYTF; cdr3_nt: TGCAGTGCTCACGACAGGGTGGACTATGGCTACACCTTC
clone_size: NA; j_call: TRBJ1-5; v_call: TRBV5-5; d_call: NA; cdr3_aa: CASSSITGPNQPQHF; cdr3_nt: TGTGCCAGCAGCTCGATTACAGGGCCGAATCAGCCCCAGCATTTT
clone_size: few; j_call: TRBJ1-3; v_call: TRBV12-5; d_call: NA; cdr3_aa: CASGLVVTRPSENTIYF; cdr3_nt: TGTGCTAGTGGTTTGGTTGTGACCAGACCTAGCGAAAACACCATATATTTT